This entry lists 10 T cell receptor beta chains sequenced from one sample in a study of blood T cell repertoires in COVID-19. The assay was immunoSEQ multiplex PCR, and TCRdb's table has in-frame clones only and misses some. The sample records a few hundred thousand clones, over 75% being singletons. Sequencing used peripheral blood. The receptors were sampled from a woman in her 30s with acute or convalescent COVID-19.

The chain employs TRBV5-4 and TRBJ2-2; TRBD1 is a possible D gene (5 bases). Germline V lookup: CDR1 SGHNT, CDR2 YYREEE (reference sequence). V was shortened by 3 bases and J by 5 bases, with 8 bases between the two germline ends. The CDR3 sequence is 13 residues long. The CDR3 loop reads CASSSRQTGELFF. In DNA form, the CDR3 reads TGTGCCAGCAGCTCTCGACAGACCGGGGAGCTGTTTTTT. Supplemented by reference TRBV5-4 and TRBJ2-2, the full variable domain reads ETGVTQSPTHLIKTRGQQVTLRCSSQSGHNTVSWYQQALGQGPQFIFQYYREEENGRGNFPPRFSGLQFPNYSSELNVNALELDDSALYLCASSSRQTGELFFGEGSRLTVL.

This chain links TRBV10-3 with TRBJ2-1; 8 bases fit TRBD2. Germline V CDR1 and CDR2: ENHRY, SYGVKD. The CDR3 loop spans 18 amino acids. The junction had 16 bases not matched to a gene; V was cut back by 7 bases and J by 2 bases. For the CDR3, the DNA is TGTGCCATCAATATAGGGGGTGCGAGCGGGGGACCCTACAATGAGCAGTTCTTC. Its protein product is CAINIGGASGGPYNEQFF.

This clone was found a few times. The genes are TRBV6-4 and TRBJ2-3; TRBD2 aligns across 12 bases. This CDR3 region has 15 residues. Trimming removed 3 bases from V and 3 bases from J; junction bases left unmatched: 1. Per the germline V gene, CDR1 is MRHNA and CDR2 is SNTAGT. CDR3 sequence: CASSETSGRTDTQYF. The CDR3 nucleotides are TGTGCCAGCAGTGAGACTAGCGGGAGAACAGATACGCAGTATTTT.

This chain joins TRBV10-3 and TRBJ1-2, with D maybe TRBD1 (5 bases). V was shortened by 4 bases and J by 4 bases, with 7 bases between the two germline ends. This CDR3 has 12 amino acids. Germline V gene data show CDR1 as ENHRY and CDR2 as SYGVKD. CDR3 in amino acids: CAISGQSYGYTF. In DNA, the CDR3 is TGTGCCATCAGTGGACAGAGCTATGGCTACACCTTC.

The chain recombines TRBV5-1 with TRBJ1-2; tentative D call: TRBD1 (6 bases). The germline V and J ends were trimmed by 1 base and 4 bases, with 11 bases remaining between them. Germline CDR1 and CDR2: SGHRS and YFSETQ. This CDR3 is built from 14 residues. This CDR3 is CASSLQGLFYGYTF. The CDR3 nucleotides read TGCGCCAGCAGCTTGCAGGGGCTTTTCTATGGCTACACCTTC.

The genes are TRBV15 and TRBJ2-2, with 8 bases matching TRBD2. Germline V gives CDR1 LNHNV, CDR2 YYDKDF (reference sequence). V dropped 0 bases and J dropped 0; count of bases not matched to a gene: 6. This CDR3 is 18 amino acids long. The CDR3, as DNA: TGTGCCACCAGCAGAGAACCTTTGCGGGGGGCGAACACCGGGGAGCTGTTTTTT. Translated: CATSREPLRGANTGELFF. Variable domain in full (rest from reference TRBV15 and TRBJ2-2): DAMVIQNPRYQVTQFGKPVTLSCSQTLNHNVMYWYQQKSSQAPKLLFHYYDKDFNNEADTPDNFQSRRPNTSFCFLDIRSPGLGDTAMYLCATSREPLRGANTGELFFGEGSRLTVL.

The chain carries TRBV30 and TRBJ1-6; D is ambiguous. From germline, CDR1 is GTSNPN and CDR2 SVGIG (reference sequence). V lost 0 bases and J lost 0, with 12 bases in between. The CDR3 is 17 amino acids. The CDR3 is CAWSVPIGSSYNSPLHF. The CDR3 DNA reads TGTGCCTGGAGTGTACCAATTGGGAGCTCCTATAATTCACCCCTCCACTTT.

This chain links TRBV5-5 with TRBJ2-5; 7 nucleotides match TRBD1. The CDR3 loop spans 16 amino acids. The junction had 12 bases not matched to a gene; V was cut back by 6 bases and J by 1 base. From germline, CDR1 is SGHKS and CDR2 YYEKEE (reference sequence). CDR3 nucleotide sequence: TGTGCCAGCATCCTTCTATCCACAGGGGTCCAAGAGACCCAGTACTTC. Translated: CASILLSTGVQETQYF.

The rearrangement links TRBV19 to TRBJ1-4; 7 bases map to TRBD1. Trimming removed 7 bases from V and 8 bases from J; junction bases left unmatched: 13. Germline V lookup: CDR1 LNHDA, CDR2 SQIVND (reference sequence). The CDR3 totals 15 residues. Here the CDR3 DNA reads TGTGCCAGTAACGGAGGCGGGACAGTCGACGAAAAACTGTTTTTT. As protein: CASNGGGTVDEKLFF.

This clone has just one count. The chain carries TRBV4-2 and TRBJ2-3; 11 bases are shared with TRBD2. Unmatched junction bases numbered 7, after V lost 0 bases and J lost 5 bases. Germline V gives CDR1 LGHNA, CDR2 YNFKEQ. The CDR3 is 17 amino acids. The DNA for the CDR3 is TGTGCCAGCAGCCAAGATGGGTTAGCGGGAGGGGTAGATACGCAGTATTTT. It yields the protein CASSQDGLAGGVDTQYF.